These T cell receptor beta chains were read from a single sample in a study of glioma-infiltrating T cells after dendritic cell vaccination. Some clones are missing from TCRdb's copy, which holds only in-frame ones; the method was immunoSEQ multiplex PCR. The table shows fewer than 85,000 clones, with about four fifths occurring only once. The sequencing here drew on blood, taken before dendritic cell vaccination. All receptors derive from a human donor with glioblastoma. The CDR3 runs from the conserved cysteine through the conserved F or W. A D gene is named only where the DNA matches it firmly. Only part of the rows carry a size: once, few, many, or a class if the clone is expanded.

TRBJ1-1 | few | . | TRBV20-1 | CSARPTGEAFF | TGCAGTGCTAGGCCTACAGGTGAAGCTTTCTTT
TRBJ2-7 | . | . | TRBV7-3 | CASSLTGGGYEQYF | TGTGCCAGCAGCTTAACGGGGGGTGGCTACGAGCAGTACTTC
TRBJ1-5 | . | . | TRBV6-1 | CASWGGRNQPQHF | TGTGCCAGCTGGGGGGGGCGCAATCAGCCCCAGCATTTT
TRBJ1-2 | . | . | TRBV6-1 | CATLKTDRDNDYTF | TGTGCCACCTTGAAAACTGACCGGGACAATGACTACACCTTC
TRBJ1-4 | once | TRBD1 | TRBV2 | CASRLDREDEKLFF | TGTGCCAGCAGGCTCGACAGGGAGGACGAAAAACTGTTTTTT
TRBJ1-4 | few | . | TRBV4-1 | CASSQGWGVHEKLFF | TGCGCCAGCAGCCAAGGGTGGGGGGTCCATGAAAAACTGTTTTTT
TRBJ2-2 | . | . | TRBV2 | CASKNAANTGELFF | TGTGCCAGCAAGAACGCAGCGAACACCGGGGAGCTGTTTTTT
TRBJ2-7 | . | . | TRBV14 | CASSQDRADEQYF | TGTGCCAGCAGCCAAGATCGAGCGGACGAGCAGTACTTC
TRBJ2-3 | . | . | TRBV29-1 | CSGHVDLDTQYF | TGCAGCGGCCATGTAGACTTAGATACGCAGTATTTT
TRBJ1-1 | . | . | TRBV28 | CASSTPGQNTEAFF | TGTGCCAGCAGTACACCGGGACAGAACACTGAAGCTTTCTTT
TRBJ1-6 | . | . | TRBV27 | CASKFPGANNSPLHF | TGTGCCAGCAAATTCCCAGGGGCCAATAATTCACCCCTCCACTTT
TRBJ2-5 | . | TRBD2 | TRBV5-8 | CASSLGTSGGEQETQYF | TGTGCCAGCAGCTTGGGGACTAGCGGGGGAGAACAAGAGACCCAGTACTTC
TRBJ2-5 | . | . | TRBV29-1 | CSAREGQETQYF | TGCAGCGCCAGGGAAGGACAAGAGACCCAGTACTTC
TRBJ2-1 | . | . | TRBV6-1 | CASSVDRDTEFF | TGTGCCAGCAGTGTCGACCGGGACACCGAGTTCTTC
TRBJ2-7 | . | . | TRBV6-5 | CASSYSRDEQYF | TGTGCCAGCAGTTACTCGCGCGACGAGCAGTACTTC
TRBJ1-3 | . | . | TRBV7-2 | CASSSRSDGELGNTIYF | TGTGCCAGCAGCTCCCGTTCGGACGGGGAACTAGGAAACACCATATATTTT
TRBJ1-3 | . | . | TRBV4-3 | CASSQDLESGNTIYF | TGCGCCAGCAGCCAAGATTTAGAGTCTGGAAACACCATATATTTT
TRBJ2-7 | . | . | TRBV5-1 | CASSLAVAPEVYEQYF | TGCGCCAGCAGCCTGGCTGTTGCCCCTGAGGTCTACGAGCAGTACTTC
TRBJ1-2 | . | TRBD1 | TRBV2 | CASGARGLANYGYTF | TGTGCCAGCGGGGCAAGGGGGCTAGCTAACTATGGCTACACCTTC
TRBJ2-7 | . | . | TRBV19 | CASSRAGKIYEQYF | TGTGCCAGTAGTCGGGCAGGGAAAATTTACGAGCAGTACTTC
TRBJ1-2 | . | . | TRBV29-1 | CSVETGIYGYTF | TGCAGCGTTGAAACGGGGATCTATGGCTACACCTTC
TRBJ1-2 | . | TRBD1 | TRBV11-3 | CASSLDILTGQGAVNYGYTF | TGTGCCAGCAGCTTAGATATTCTAACGGGGCAGGGGGCGGTGAACTATGGCTACACCTTC
TRBJ1-2 | . | . | TRBV4-1 | CASSQDRGSYGYTF | TGCGCCAGCAGCCAAGATAGGGGGTCCTATGGCTACACCTTC
TRBJ1-2 | . | . | TRBV4-3 | CASSQEDDRLYGYTF | TGCGCCAGCAGCCAAGAAGATGACAGACTCTATGGCTACACCTTC
TRBJ1-5 | . | . | TRBV7-7 | CASGHSWQRLDYNYSNQPQHF | TGTGCCAGCGGTCATAGCTGGCAGCGTCTCGACTATAACTATAGCAATCAGCCCCAGCATTTT
TRBJ2-2 | . | TRBD1 | TRBV9 | CASSGRTGGVSGELFF | TGTGCCAGCAGCGGACGGACAGGGGGCGTATCCGGGGAGCTGTTTTTT
TRBJ1-1 | . | . | TRBV6-5 | CASSYSEENTEAFF | TGTGCCAGCAGTTACTCAGAGGAGAACACTGAAGCTTTCTTT
TRBJ1-1 | once | . | TRBV18 | CASSPQQNTEAFF | TGTGCCAGCTCACCACAACAGAACACTGAAGCTTTCTTT
TRBJ1-1 | . | . | TRBV18 | CASSRQNTEAFF | TGTGCCAGCTCAAGACAGAACACTGAAGCTTTCTTT
TRBJ2-2 | once | . | TRBV29-1 | CSVTQGNTGELFF | TGCAGCGTTACCCAGGGAAACACCGGGGAGCTGTTTTTT
TRBJ2-2 | . | TRBD1 | TRBV19 | CASSSLTGAGGELFF | TGTGCCAGTAGTAGCCTAACAGGGGCGGGCGGGGAGCTGTTTTTT
TRBJ2-7 | . | TRBD1 | TRBV7-3 | CASSLQGAVTYEQYF | TGTGCCAGCAGCTTACAGGGGGCGGTCACCTACGAGCAGTACTTC
TRBJ2-1 | . | . | TRBV7-9 | CASRLDREQFF | TGTGCCAGCAGACTTGACAGGGAGCAGTTCTTC
TRBJ2-3 | . | TRBD1 | TRBV7-8 | CASSSLPGQGRTDTQYF | TGTGCCAGCAGCTCCTTACCTGGACAGGGGCGCACAGATACGCAGTATTTT
TRBJ1-5 | once | TRBD1 | TRBV4-1 | CASSPTGDYNQPQHF | TGCGCCAGCAGCCCAACAGGGGATTATAATCAGCCCCAGCATTTT
TRBJ1-1 | . | . | TRBV5-1 | CASSVRGGAGDTEAFF | TGCGCCAGCAGCGTTAGAGGGGGGGCCGGGGACACTGAAGCTTTCTTT
TRBJ2-3 | . | . | TRBV5-1 | CASSQSQGTDTQYF | TGCGCCAGCAGCCAGTCACAGGGCACAGATACGCAGTATTTT
TRBJ1-1 | . | . | TRBV5-1 | CASSLVGRGTEAFF | TGCGCCAGCAGCTTGGTAGGCAGGGGAACTGAAGCTTTCTTT
TRBJ2-7 | . | TRBD1 | TRBV15 | CATRLGIGTGLNEQYF | TGTGCCACCAGACTCGGGATCGGGACAGGCCTTAACGAGCAGTACTTC
TRBJ2-3 | . | TRBD2 | TRBV5-1 | CASSLFSGGTDTQYF | TGCGCCAGCAGCTTGTTTAGCGGGGGCACAGATACGCAGTATTTT
TRBJ1-1 | . | . | TRBV6-4 | CASSESAGVAEAFF | TGTGCCAGCAGTGAATCAGCAGGGGTTGCTGAAGCTTTCTTT
TRBJ2-7 | . | TRBD2 | TRBV5-1 | CASSQAGGSYEQYF | TGCGCCAGCAGCCAAGCGGGGGGTTCCTACGAGCAGTACTTC
TRBJ1-2 | . | . | TRBV6-5 | CASSPLQGSYGYTF | TGTGCCAGCAGTCCTCTCCAGGGGAGCTATGGCTACACCTTC
TRBJ2-3 | . | . | TRBV2 | CASRVNSADTQYF | TGTGCCAGCAGAGTCAATTCAGCAGATACGCAGTATTTT
TRBJ2-7 | . | TRBD2 | TRBV2 | CASSLGGGYEQYF | TGTGCCAGCAGTCTCGGGGGGGGGTACGAGCAGTACTTC
TRBJ1-1 | . | . | TRBV29-1 | CSTEGEYTEAFF | TGCAGCACTGAAGGGGAGTACACTGAAGCTTTCTTT